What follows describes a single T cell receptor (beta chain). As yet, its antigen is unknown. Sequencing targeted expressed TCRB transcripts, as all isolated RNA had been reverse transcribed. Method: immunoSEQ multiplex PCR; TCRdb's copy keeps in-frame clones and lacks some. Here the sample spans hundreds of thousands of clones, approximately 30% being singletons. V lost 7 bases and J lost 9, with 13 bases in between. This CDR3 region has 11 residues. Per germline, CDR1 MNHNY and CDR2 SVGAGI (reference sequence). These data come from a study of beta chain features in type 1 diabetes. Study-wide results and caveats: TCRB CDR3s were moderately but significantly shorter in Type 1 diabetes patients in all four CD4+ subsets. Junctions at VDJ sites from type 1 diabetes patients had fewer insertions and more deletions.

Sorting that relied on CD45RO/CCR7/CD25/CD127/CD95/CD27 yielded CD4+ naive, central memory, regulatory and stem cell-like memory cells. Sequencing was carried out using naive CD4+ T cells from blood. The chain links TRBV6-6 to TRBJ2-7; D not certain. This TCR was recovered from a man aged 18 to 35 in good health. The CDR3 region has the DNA TGTGCCAGCACAGACTCGCGCGGGCAGTACTTC. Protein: CASTDSRGQYF.